The rows below give T cell receptor beta chains drawn from one sample of a study of blood T cell repertoires in COVID-19. The method was immunoSEQ multiplex PCR; TCRdb's version includes in-frame clones alone and lacks a portion of them. The data hold around 84,000 clones, with 75% to 85% observed a single time. Sequenced material: peripheral blood. These receptors came from a man aged 55 to 70 with COVID-19, enrolled during active disease. CDR3s leave out the opening cysteine and the closing phenylalanine or tryptophan. A D gene is named only where the DNA matches it firmly.

NA,TRBJ1-1,TRBV27,ASISGTRYMNTEAF
TRBD1,TRBJ1-5,TRBV6-4,ASCQGAGQPQH
NA,TRBJ2-7,TRBV7-7,ASSLGLAGEQY
NA,TRBJ1-5,TRBV30,AWREGNQPQH
TRBD2,TRBJ2-1,TRBV14,ASSQLAGGSYNEQF
NA,TRBJ2-1,TRBV19,ASSTQGRRGNEQF
NA,TRBJ2-5,TRBV25-1,ASRISQETQY
NA,TRBJ2-1,TRBV21-1,ASSGTRGGPNNEQF
TRBD1,TRBJ1-1,TRBV27,ASTFRQGVGEAF
TRBD2,TRBJ2-1,TRBV5-6,ASSHLGREGYNEQF
TRBD1,TRBJ2-2,TRBV7-9,ASSFDREWTGELF
TRBD1,TRBJ2-7,TRBV5-1,ASSTRTGGHEQY
TRBD2,TRBJ2-7,TRBV10-3,AAGGAPRHYEQY
NA,TRBJ2-5,TRBV7-3,ASSLGVWETQY
TRBD2,TRBJ2-5,TRBV11-2,ASRSGGARETQY
NA,TRBJ2-7,TRBV21-1,ASSKRLKPGQPYEQY
NA,TRBJ1-6,TRBV18,ASSPETGGLNSPLH
TRBD1,TRBJ2-7,TRBV10-3,AISEGTGTSEQY
TRBD2,TRBJ2-7,TRBV2,ASTTIAGLSSYEQY
NA,TRBJ2-7,TRBV6-1,ASSEFLGFWGQDGQY
NA,TRBJ1-2,TRBV19,ASRRPEDGYT
TRBD1,TRBJ2-7,TRBV18,ASSPLGTGNNEQY
NA,TRBJ1-2,TRBV3-1/TRBV3-2,ATRRDKEADGYT
TRBD2,TRBJ2-2,TRBV11-2,ASSLPNLAGATGELF
NA,TRBJ2-7,TRBV3-1/TRBV3-2,ASSQDGRQGGEQY
NA,TRBJ2-3,TRBV9,ASSPGGVRTDTQY
NA,TRBJ2-5,TRBV24-1,ATSDPRQVGETQY
NA,TRBJ1-6,TRBV5-1,ASSFRTVNSPLH
TRBD1,TRBJ1-5,TRBV5-6,ASSPSGTGVISPQH
TRBD1,TRBJ1-1,TRBV7-9,ASSLGLWAGGTEAF
TRBD1,TRBJ1-2,TRBV3-1/TRBV3-2,ASSQGTGIGYT
NA,TRBJ2-5,TRBV11-2,ASSSPGGLQETQY
NA,TRBJ2-1,TRBV12-3/TRBV12-4,ASSLGGLEQF
NA,TRBJ1-3,TRBV5-1,ASSLATGSGNTIY
TRBD1,TRBJ1-2,TRBV4-1,ASSQMFLNTGGFSGYT